This T cell receptor beta chain was sequenced during a study of cytomegalovirus exposure and HLA in healthy donors. Generated by immunoSEQ multiplex PCR, the TCRdb table keeps only in-frame clones and is missing some. The top ten hold 2.9% of the sample, which has a few hundred thousand clones, around nine tenths seen once. The sequence came from a woman aged 18-35 years in good health and CMV-seronegative. The specimen was PBMCs.

The CDR3 sequence is CASPREGGGYTF. The CDR3 DNA reads as TGTGCCAGCCCGAGAGAAGGGGGCGGCTACACCTTC. The rearrangement joins TRBV18 to TRBJ1-2; 7 positions match TRBD1. Per the germline V gene, CDR1 is KGHSH and CDR2 is LQKENI. V was clipped by 8 bases and J by 8 bases; unmatched bases: 8. The CDR3 loop spans 12 amino acids.